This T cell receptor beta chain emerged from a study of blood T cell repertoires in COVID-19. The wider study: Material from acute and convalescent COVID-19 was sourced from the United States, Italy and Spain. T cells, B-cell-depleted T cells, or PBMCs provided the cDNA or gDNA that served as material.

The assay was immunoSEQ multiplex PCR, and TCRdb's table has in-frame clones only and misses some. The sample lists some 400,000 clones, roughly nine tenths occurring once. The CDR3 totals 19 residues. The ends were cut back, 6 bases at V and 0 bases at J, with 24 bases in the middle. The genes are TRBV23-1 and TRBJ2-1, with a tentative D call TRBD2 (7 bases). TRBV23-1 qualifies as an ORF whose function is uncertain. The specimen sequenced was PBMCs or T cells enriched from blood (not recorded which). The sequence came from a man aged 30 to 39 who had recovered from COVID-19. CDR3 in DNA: TGCGCCAGCAGGGCTCAGCGGGACTGGGGGGCTAGCTCCTACAATGAGCAGTTCTTC. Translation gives CASRAQRDWGASSYNEQFF.